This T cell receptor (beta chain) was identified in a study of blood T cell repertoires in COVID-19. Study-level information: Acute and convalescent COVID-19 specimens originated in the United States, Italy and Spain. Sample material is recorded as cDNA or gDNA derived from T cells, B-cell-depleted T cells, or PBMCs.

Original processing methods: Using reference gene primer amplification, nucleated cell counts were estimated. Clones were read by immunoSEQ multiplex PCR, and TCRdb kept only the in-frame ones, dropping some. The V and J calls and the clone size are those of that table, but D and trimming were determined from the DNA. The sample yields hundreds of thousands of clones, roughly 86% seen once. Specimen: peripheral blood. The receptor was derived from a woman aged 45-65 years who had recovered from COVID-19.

The CDR3 region is CASSPQGWVSEQFF. The DNA for the CDR3 is TGTGCCAGCAGCCCACAGGGGTGGGTTAGTGAGCAGTTCTTC. The chain joins TRBV2 to TRBJ2-1, with TRBD1 matching 7 bases. Trimming took 6 bases from V and 9 from J; bases not matched to a gene: 11. CDR3 length: 14 amino acids. The V gene's germline CDR1 is SNHLY and CDR2 FYNNEI.